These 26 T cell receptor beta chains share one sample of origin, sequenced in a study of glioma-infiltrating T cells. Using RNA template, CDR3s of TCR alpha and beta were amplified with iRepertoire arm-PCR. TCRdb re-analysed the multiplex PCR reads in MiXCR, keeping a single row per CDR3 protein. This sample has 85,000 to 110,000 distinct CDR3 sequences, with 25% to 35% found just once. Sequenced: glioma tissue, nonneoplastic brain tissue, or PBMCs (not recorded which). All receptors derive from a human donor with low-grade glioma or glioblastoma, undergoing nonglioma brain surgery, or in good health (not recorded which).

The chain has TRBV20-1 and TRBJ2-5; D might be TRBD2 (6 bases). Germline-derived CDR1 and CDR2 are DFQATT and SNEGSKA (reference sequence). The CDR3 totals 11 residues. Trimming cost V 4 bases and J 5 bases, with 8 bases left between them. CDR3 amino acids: CSATSVETQYF. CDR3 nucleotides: TGCAGTGCTACTAGCGTTGAGACCCAGTACTTC.

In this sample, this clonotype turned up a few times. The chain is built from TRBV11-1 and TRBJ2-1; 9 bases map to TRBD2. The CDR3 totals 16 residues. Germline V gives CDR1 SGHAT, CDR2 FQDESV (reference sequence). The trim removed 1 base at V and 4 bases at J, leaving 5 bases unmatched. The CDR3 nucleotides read TGTGCCAGCAGCTTAGTTCTTGCGGGGGGGTACAATGAGCAGTTCTTC. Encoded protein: CASSLVLAGGYNEQFF.

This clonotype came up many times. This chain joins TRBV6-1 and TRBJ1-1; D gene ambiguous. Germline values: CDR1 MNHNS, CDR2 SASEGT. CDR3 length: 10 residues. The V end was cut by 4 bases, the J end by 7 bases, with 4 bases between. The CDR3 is CASSAFEAFF. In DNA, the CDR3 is TGTGCCAGCAGTGCATTTGAAGCTTTCTTT.

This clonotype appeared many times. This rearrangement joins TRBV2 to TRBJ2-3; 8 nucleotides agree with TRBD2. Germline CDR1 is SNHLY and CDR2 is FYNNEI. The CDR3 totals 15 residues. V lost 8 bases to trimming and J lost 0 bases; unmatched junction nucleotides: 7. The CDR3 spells CASAQLAASTDTQYF. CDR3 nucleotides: TGTGCCAGCGCCCAACTAGCGGCTAGCACAGATACGCAGTATTTT.

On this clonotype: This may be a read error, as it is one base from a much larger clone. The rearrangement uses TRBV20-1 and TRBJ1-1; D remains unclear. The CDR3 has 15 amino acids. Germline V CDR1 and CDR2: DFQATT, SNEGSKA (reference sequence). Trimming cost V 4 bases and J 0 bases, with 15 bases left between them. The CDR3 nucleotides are TGCAGTGCTAAAAGGGCGGAATTCATGAACACTGAAGCTTTCTTT. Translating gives CSAKRAEFMNTEAFF.

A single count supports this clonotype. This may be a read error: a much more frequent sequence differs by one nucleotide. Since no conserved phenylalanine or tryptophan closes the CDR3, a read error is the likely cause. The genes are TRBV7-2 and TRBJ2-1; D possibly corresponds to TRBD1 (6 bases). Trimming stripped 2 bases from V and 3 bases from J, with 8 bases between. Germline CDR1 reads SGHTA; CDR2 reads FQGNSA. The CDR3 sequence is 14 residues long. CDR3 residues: CASSLSGVYNEQFS. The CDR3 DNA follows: TGTGCCAGCAGCTTATCAGGGGTCTACAATGAGCAGTTCTCC.

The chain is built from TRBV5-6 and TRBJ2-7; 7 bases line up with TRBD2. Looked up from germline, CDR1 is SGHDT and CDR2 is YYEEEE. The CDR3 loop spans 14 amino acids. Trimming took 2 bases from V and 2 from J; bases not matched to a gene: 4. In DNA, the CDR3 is TGTGCCAGCAGCTTCGCGGGGGTGGCCTACGAGCAGTACTTC. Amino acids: CASSFAGVAYEQYF.

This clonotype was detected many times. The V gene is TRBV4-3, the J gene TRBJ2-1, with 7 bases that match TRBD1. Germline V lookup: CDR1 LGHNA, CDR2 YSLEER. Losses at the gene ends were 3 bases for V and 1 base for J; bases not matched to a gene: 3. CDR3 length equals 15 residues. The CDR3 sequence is CASSHDRDSYNEQFF. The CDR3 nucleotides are TGCGCCAGCAGCCACGACAGGGATTCCTACAATGAGCAGTTCTTC.

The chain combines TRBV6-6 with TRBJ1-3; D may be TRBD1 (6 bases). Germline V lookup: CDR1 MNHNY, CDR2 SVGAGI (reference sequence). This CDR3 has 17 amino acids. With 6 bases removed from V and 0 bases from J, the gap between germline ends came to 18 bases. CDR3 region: CASSRQETVISGNTIYF. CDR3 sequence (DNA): TGTGCCAGCAGCAGACAGGAAACGGTAATCTCTGGAAACACCATATATTTT.

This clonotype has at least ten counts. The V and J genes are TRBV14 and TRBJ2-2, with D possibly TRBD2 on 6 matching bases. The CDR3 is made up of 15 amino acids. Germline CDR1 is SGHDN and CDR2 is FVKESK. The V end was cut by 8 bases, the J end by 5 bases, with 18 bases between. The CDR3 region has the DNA TGTGCCAGCCGTACCGGGAGCCCAAGTACCGGGGAGCTGTTTTTT. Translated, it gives CASRTGSPSTGELFF.

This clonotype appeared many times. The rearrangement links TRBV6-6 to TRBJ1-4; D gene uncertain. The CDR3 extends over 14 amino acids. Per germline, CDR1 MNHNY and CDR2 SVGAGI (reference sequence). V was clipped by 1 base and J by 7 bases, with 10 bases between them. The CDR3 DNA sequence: TGTGCCAGCAGTTACTATCCCTCTGCTGAAAAACTGTTTTTT. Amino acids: CASSYYPSAEKLFF.

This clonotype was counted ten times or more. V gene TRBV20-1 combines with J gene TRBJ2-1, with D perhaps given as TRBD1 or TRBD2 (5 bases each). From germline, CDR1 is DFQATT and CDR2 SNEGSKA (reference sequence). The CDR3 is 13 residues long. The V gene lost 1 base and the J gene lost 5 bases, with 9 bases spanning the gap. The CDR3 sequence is CSARAGPNNEQFF. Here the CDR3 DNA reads TGCAGTGCTAGAGCGGGACCAAACAATGAGCAGTTCTTC.

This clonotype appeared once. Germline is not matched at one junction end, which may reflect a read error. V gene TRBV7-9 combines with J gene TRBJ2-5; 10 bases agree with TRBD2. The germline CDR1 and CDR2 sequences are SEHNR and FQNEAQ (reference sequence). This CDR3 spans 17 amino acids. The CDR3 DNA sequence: TGTGCCAGCAGCCCGCTAATTACTAGCGGGGAACAAGGGACCCAGTACTTC. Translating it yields CASSPLITSGEQGTQYF. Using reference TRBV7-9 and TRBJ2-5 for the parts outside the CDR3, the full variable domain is DTGVSQNPRHKITKRGQNVTFRCDPISEHNRLYWYRQTLGQGPEFLTYFQNEAQLEKSRLLSDRFSAERPKGSFSTLEIQRTEQGDSAMYLCASSPLITSGEQGTQYFGPGTRLLVL.

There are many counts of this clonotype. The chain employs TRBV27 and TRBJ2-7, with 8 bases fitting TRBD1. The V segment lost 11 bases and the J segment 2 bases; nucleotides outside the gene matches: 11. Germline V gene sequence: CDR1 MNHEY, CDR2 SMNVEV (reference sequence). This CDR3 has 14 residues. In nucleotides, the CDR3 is TGTGCCGTCTCAGGGGGCCCGAAACCCTACGAGCAGTACTTC. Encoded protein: CAVSGGPKPYEQYF.

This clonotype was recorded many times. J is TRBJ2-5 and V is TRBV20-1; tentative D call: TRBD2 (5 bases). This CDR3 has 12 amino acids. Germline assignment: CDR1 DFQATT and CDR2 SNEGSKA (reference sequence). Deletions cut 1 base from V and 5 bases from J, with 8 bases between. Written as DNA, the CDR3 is TGCAGTGCTAGAGCCAGCGGTGAGACCCAGTACTTC. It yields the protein CSARASGETQYF.

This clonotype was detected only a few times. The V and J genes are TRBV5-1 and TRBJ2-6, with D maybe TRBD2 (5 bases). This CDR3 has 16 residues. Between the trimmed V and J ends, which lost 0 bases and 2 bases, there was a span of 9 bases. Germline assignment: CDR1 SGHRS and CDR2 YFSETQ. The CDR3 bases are TGCGCCAGCAGCTTGGATCCCGGGGCTGGGGCCAACGTCCTGACTTTC. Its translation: CASSLDPGAGANVLTF.

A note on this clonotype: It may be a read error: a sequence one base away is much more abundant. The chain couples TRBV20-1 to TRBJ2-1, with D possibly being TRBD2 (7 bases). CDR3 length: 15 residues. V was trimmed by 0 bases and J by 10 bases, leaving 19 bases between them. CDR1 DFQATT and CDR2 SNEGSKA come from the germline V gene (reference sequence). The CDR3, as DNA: TGCAGTGCTAGAGACGGCCCGGGGGGCCAGAGAGAGCAGTTCTTC. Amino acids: CSARDGPGGQREQFF.

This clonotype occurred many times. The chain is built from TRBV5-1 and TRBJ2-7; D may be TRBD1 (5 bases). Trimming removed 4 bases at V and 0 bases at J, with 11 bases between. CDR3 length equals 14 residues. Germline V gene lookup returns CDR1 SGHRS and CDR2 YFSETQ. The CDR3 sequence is CASSNRQLSYEQYF. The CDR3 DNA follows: TGCGCCAGCAGCAATCGACAGCTCTCCTACGAGCAGTACTTC. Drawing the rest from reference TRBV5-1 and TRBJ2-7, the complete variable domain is KAGVTQTPRYLIKTRGQQVTLSCSPISGHRSVSWYQQTPGQGLQFLFEYFSETQRNKGNFPGRFSGRQFSNSRSEMNVSTLELGDSALYLCASSNRQLSYEQYFGPGTRLTVT.

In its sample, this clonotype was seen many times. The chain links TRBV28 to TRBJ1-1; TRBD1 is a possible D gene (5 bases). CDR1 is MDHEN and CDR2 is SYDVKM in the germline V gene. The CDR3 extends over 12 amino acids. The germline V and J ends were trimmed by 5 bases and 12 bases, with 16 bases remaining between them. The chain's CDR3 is CASSQDSFATFF. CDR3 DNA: TGTGCCAGCAGTCAAGACAGTTTCGCGACTTTCTTT.

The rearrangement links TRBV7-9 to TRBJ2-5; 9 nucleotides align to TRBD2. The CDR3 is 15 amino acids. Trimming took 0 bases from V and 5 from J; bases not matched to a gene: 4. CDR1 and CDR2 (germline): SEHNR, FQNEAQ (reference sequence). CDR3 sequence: CASSLALSGGETQYF. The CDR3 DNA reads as TGTGCCAGCAGCTTAGCCCTAAGCGGGGGGGAGACCCAGTACTTC.

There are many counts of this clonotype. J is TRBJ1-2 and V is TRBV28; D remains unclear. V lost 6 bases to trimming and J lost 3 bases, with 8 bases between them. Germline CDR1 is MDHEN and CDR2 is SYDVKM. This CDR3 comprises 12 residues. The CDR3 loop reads CASSPPHYGYTF. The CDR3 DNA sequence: TGTGCCAGCAGCCCACCACACTATGGCTACACCTTC.

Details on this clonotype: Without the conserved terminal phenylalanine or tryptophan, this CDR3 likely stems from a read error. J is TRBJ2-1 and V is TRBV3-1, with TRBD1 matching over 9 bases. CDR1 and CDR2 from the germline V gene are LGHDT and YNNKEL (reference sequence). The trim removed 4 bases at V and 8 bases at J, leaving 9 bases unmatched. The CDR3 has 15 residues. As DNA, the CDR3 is TGTGCCAGCAGCCTCCCCCAGGGACAGGGATATGAGCAGTTCCTC. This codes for CASSLPQGQGYEQFL.

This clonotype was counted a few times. CDR3 in DNA: TGCGCCAGCAGTGAAAGCTCCTACGAGCAGTACTTC. Protein product: CASSESSYEQYF. This chain joins TRBV10-2 and TRBJ2-7; D remains ambiguous. This CDR3 spans 12 amino acids. Trimming pared 3 bases from V and 0 bases from J, leaving 3 bases between. In germline, CDR1 is WSHSY, CDR2 SAAADI.

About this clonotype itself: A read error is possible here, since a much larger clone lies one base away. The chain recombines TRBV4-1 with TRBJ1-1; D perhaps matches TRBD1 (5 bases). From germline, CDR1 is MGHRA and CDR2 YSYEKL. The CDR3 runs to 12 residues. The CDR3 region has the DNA TGCGTCAGCAGCCAACGGGGCAGCACTGCTTTCTTT. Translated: CVSSQRGSTAFF.

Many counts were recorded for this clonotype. The CDR3 DNA follows: TGTGCCAGCAGGAAGGATATAGCCTCAGATACGCAGTATTTT. It encodes CASRKDIASDTQYF. The chain has TRBV6-1 and TRBJ2-3; D is uncertain. The CDR3 is 14 amino acids. V lost 6 bases to trimming and J lost 4 bases, with 14 bases between them. Germline V gene data show CDR1 as MNHNS and CDR2 as SASEGT.

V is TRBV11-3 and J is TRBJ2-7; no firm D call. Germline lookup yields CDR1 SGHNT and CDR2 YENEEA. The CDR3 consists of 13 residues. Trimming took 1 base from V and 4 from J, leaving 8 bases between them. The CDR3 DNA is TGTGCCAGCAGCTTAGGGGTCGCTTACGAGCAGTACTTC. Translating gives CASSLGVAYEQYF.